The 26 T cell receptor beta chains in this list originate from one sample, sequenced in a study of T cell responses to AZD1222 COVID-19 vaccine. Generated by immunoSEQ multiplex PCR, the TCRdb table keeps only in-frame clones and is missing some. The sample has some 81,000 clones; about nine tenths are singletons. The sequencing here drew on peripheral blood, taken 28 days after the second AZD1222 dose. Source of these receptors: an adult who received the AZD1222 COVID-19 vaccine.

The CDR3 region is CSATDSWSGTEAFF. CDR3 coding DNA: TGCAGTGCTACTGACTCGTGGAGTGGTACTGAAGCTTTCTTT. The chain uses TRBV20-1 and TRBJ1-1; D remains unclear. Germline lookup yields CDR1 DFQATT and CDR2 SNEGSKA (reference sequence). The CDR3 spans 14 residues. Deletions cut 4 bases from V and 5 bases from J, with 17 bases between.

V usage is TRBV7-3 and J usage is TRBJ1-6; 7 bases fit TRBD1. The CDR3 contains 19 residues. The V gene end was trimmed by 2 bases and the J gene end by 9 bases; junction bases not matched to a gene: 19. Germline V gives CDR1 SGHTA, CDR2 FQGTGA. The CDR3 DNA is TGTGCCAGCAGCTTATCGAGCAGACAGGGCCCCTCGGGGGTTTCACCCCTCCACTTT. Its translation is CASSLSSRQGPSGVSPLHF.

On this clone: The junction and the germline gene differ at one end; a read error may be behind it. For the CDR3, the DNA is TGCGCCAGCAGCCCCGGGACCCTTGGGAACTTTGGCTACACCTTC. As protein: CASSPGTLGNFGYTF. The rearrangement links TRBV4-1 to TRBJ1-2; TRBD1 is a possible D gene (5 bases). The length of the CDR3 is 15 residues. CDR1 and CDR2 from the germline V gene are MGHRA and YSYEKL.

The V call is TRBV7-9, the J call TRBJ1-1, with TRBD1 identical over 9 bases. Trimming removed 5 bases from V and 3 bases from J; junction bases left unmatched: 7. Germline CDR1 reads SEHNR; CDR2 reads FQNEAQ (reference sequence). The CDR3 extends over 15 amino acids. The CDR3 protein is CASSNPGTGHTEAFF. The CDR3 bases are TGTGCCAGCAGCAATCCCGGGACAGGGCACACTGAAGCTTTCTTT. The full variable domain, with the rest looked up from reference TRBV7-9 and TRBJ1-1, is DTGVSQNPRHKITKRGQNVTFRCDPISEHNRLYWYRQTLGQGPEFLTYFQNEAQLEKSRLLSDRFSAERPKGSFSTLEIQRTEQGDSAMYLCASSNPGTGHTEAFFGQGTRLTVV.

The chain couples TRBV29-1 to TRBJ2-3; TRBD2 aligns across 8 bases. Germline V CDR1 and CDR2: SQVTM, ANQGSEA. This CDR3 spans 19 amino acids. J gave up 4 bases and V 0 bases, and 18 bases lay outside the gene matches. This CDR3 reads CSVEDSLAGGGPAPDTQYF. CDR3 sequence (DNA): TGCAGCGTTGAAGATTCCCTAGCGGGCGGAGGGCCCGCACCAGATACGCAGTATTTT.

This clone was detected a few times. The chain has TRBV5-1 and TRBJ2-7, with TRBD2 as a possible D gene (5 bases). V was pared by 0 bases and J by 0 bases, with 16 bases between. The CDR3 has 17 amino acids. Germline values: CDR1 SGHRS, CDR2 YFSETQ. CDR3 loop: CASSLGGLADNSYEQYF. The CDR3 DNA reads as TGCGCCAGCAGCTTGGGAGGGCTAGCTGATAACTCCTACGAGCAGTACTTC. The variable domain in full, with the rest retrieved from reference TRBV5-1 and TRBJ2-7, is KAGVTQTPRYLIKTRGQQVTLSCSPISGHRSVSWYQQTPGQGLQFLFEYFSETQRNKGNFPGRFSGRQFSNSRSEMNVSTLELGDSALYLCASSLGGLADNSYEQYFGPGTRLTVT.

The chain recombines TRBV28 with TRBJ1-2, with 9 bases fitting TRBD1. V shed 7 bases and J 7 bases; nucleotides not matched to a gene: 13. CDR1 MDHEN and CDR2 SYDVKM come from the germline V gene. The length of the CDR3 is 15 residues. The CDR3 DNA sequence: TGTGCCAGCATAGACGGGACAGGGACCTTTGGTGGCTACACCTTC. Translation: CASIDGTGTFGGYTF.

The V call is TRBV7-2, the J call TRBJ2-1, with 8 bases aligning to TRBD1. V lost 5 bases to trimming and J lost 6 bases; unmatched junction nucleotides: 9. CDR3 length equals 15 residues. The V gene's germline CDR1 is SGHTA and CDR2 FQGNSA. CDR3 in amino acids: CASSVTGGRVNEQFF. The CDR3 coding sequence is TGTGCCAGCAGCGTAACAGGGGGAAGGGTCAATGAGCAGTTCTTC.

The chain employs TRBV7-9 and TRBJ1-2; perhaps TRBD1 as D (6 bases). CDR1 is SEHNR, CDR2 FQNEAQ, per germline (reference sequence). Trimming pared 1 base from V and 8 bases from J, leaving 17 bases between. This CDR3 spans 15 amino acids. The CDR3 loop is CASSLVGKQGVGYTF. The CDR3 region has the DNA TGTGCCAGCAGCTTAGTGGGGAAACAGGGTGTCGGCTACACCTTC.

This chain's CDR3 is CAWYWAGYTF. The CDR3 nucleotides read TGTGCCTGGTATTGGGCTGGCTACACCTTC. The chain carries TRBV30 and TRBJ1-2; no clear D gene. This CDR3 is 10 amino acids long. V was clipped by 5 bases and J by 7 bases, with 8 bases between them. Germline V gene lookup returns CDR1 GTSNPN and CDR2 SVGIG (reference sequence).

This chain links TRBV7-8 with TRBJ2-2; 10 bases fit TRBD1. The length of the CDR3 is 15 residues. Germline trimming cut 5 bases from V and 6 bases from J; bases unmatched to any gene: 6. Germline CDR1 and CDR2: SGHVS and FQNEAQ. CDR3 in DNA: TGTGCCAGCAGCCCGGGACAGGGGACTTCCGGGGAGCTGTTTTTT. This gives the protein CASSPGQGTSGELFF.

The chain has TRBV27 and TRBJ1-6; unclear D gene. This CDR3 contains 16 residues. Trimming cost V 3 bases and J 6 bases, with 15 bases left between them. CDR1 is MNHEY, CDR2 SMNVEV, per germline (reference sequence). CDR3 DNA: TGTGCCAGCAGTTTCGTAGGGCTCCAGGCTAATTCACCCCTCCACTTT. Protein: CASSFVGLQANSPLHF.

V is TRBV2 and J is TRBJ2-1; the match to TRBD2 covers 8 bases. The J segment lost 5 bases and the V segment lost 3 bases, leaving 9 bases of the junction unmatched. Per the germline V gene, CDR1 is SNHLY and CDR2 is FYNNEI. CDR3 length equals 16 residues. The CDR3 spells CASSDPGLATDNEQFF. The CDR3 DNA follows: TGTGCCAGCAGTGACCCCGGACTAGCCACTGACAATGAGCAGTTCTTC.

The chain recombines TRBV14 with TRBJ2-5; 14 bases fit TRBD2. The V gene's germline CDR1 is SGHDN and CDR2 FVKESK. The CDR3 is made up of 17 amino acids. V lost 0 bases and J lost 5; bases outside the gene matches: 5. CDR3 bases: TGTGCCAGCAGCCAAGATGGGGGACTAGCGGGAGTTGAGACCCAGTACTTC. Protein sequence: CASSQDGGLAGVETQYF.

The chain recombines TRBV2 with TRBJ1-1; D is possibly TRBD1 (5 bases). V lost 7 bases, J lost 4 bases, and 13 bases lay in between. CDR1 and CDR2 from the germline V gene are SNHLY and FYNNEI. The CDR3 contains 13 residues. CDR3 in amino acids: CASKRQGGTEAFF. In DNA form, the CDR3 reads TGTGCCAGCAAAAGGCAGGGTGGCACTGAAGCTTTCTTT.

The chain has TRBV5-8 and TRBJ2-1; D unclear. Trimming cost V 4 bases and J 4 bases, with 15 bases left between them. Germline CDR1 is SGHTS and CDR2 is YDEGEE. The CDR3 spans 15 residues. In DNA form, the CDR3 reads TGTGCCAGCAGCCATAAGGACCGGAATTACAATGAGCAGTTCTTC. Translated, it gives CASSHKDRNYNEQFF.

The V call is TRBV5-1, the J call TRBJ2-5, with 8 bases lining up with TRBD1. Germline CDR1 reads SGHRS; CDR2 reads YFSETQ. Trimming removed 4 bases from V and 2 bases from J; junction bases left unmatched: 7. The CDR3 has 15 amino acids. CDR3 sequence: CASSTNTGGQETQYF. The CDR3, as DNA: TGCGCCAGCAGCACCAACACAGGGGGTCAAGAGACCCAGTACTTC.

V and J are TRBV18 and TRBJ1-4; D perhaps matches TRBD1 (5 bases). CDR1 and CDR2 (germline): KGHSH, LQKENI. V shed 2 bases and J shed 0 bases, with 7 bases lying between them. The CDR3 length is 15 residues. CDR3 region: CASSPRDPTNEKLFF. The CDR3 nucleotides are TGTGCCAGCTCACCAAGGGACCCAACTAATGAAAAACTGTTTTTT.

This clone came up once. The chain recombines TRBV2 with TRBJ1-2; D might be TRBD1 (6 bases). In germline, CDR1 is SNHLY, CDR2 FYNNEI. Trimming removed 3 bases from V and 4 bases from J, with 18 bases in between. The CDR3 is 16 amino acids. In nucleotides, the CDR3 is TGTGCCAGCAGTGACGCAGGGGTAGGACCCATCTATGGCTACACCTTC. Translated: CASSDAGVGPIYGYTF.

This sequence joins TRBV3-1 (or the pseudogene TRBV3-2) and TRBJ2-5, with 8 positions matching TRBD2. Trimming removed 0 bases from V and 5 bases from J; junction bases left unmatched: 11. CDR3 size: 17 residues. In germline, CDR1 is LGHDT, CDR2 YNNKEL (reference sequence). The CDR3 DNA is TGTGCCAGCAGCCAAGAGGGTCCGGGAGCGGGAGCTGAGACCCAGTACTTC. Residues: CASSQEGPGAGAETQYF.

A single count supports this clone. This rearrangement joins TRBV20-1 to TRBJ1-5, with D perhaps matching TRBD1 (6 bases). The CDR3 totals 14 residues. The germline V gene encodes CDR1 DFQATT and CDR2 SNEGSKA (reference sequence). With 3 bases removed from V and 2 bases from J, the gap between germline ends came to 11 bases. CDR3 in DNA: TGCAGTGCTAGTAGGGGGTTGGGCAATCAGCCCCAGCATTTT. Protein product: CSASRGLGNQPQHF.

This clone was counted a single time. The chain uses TRBV5-1 and TRBJ1-1, with unresolved D. Germline lookup yields CDR1 SGHRS and CDR2 YFSETQ. The CDR3 has 13 residues. Trimming removed 4 bases from V and 1 base from J, with 8 bases in between. The CDR3 region is CASSRISNTEAFF. For the CDR3, the DNA is TGCGCCAGCAGCCGTATCTCGAACACTGAAGCTTTCTTT.

The chain links TRBV5-1 to TRBJ1-3, with D possibly matching TRBD1 (5 bases). Germline V lookup: CDR1 SGHRS, CDR2 YFSETQ. The germline V and J ends were trimmed by 5 bases and 0 bases, with 9 bases remaining between them. There are 14 residues in the CDR3. The CDR3 DNA sequence: TGCGCCAGCAGACCAGGGACCTCTGGAAACACCATATATTTT. Protein sequence: CASRPGTSGNTIYF.

V and J are TRBV30 and TRBJ1-5; no reliable D call. The V end was cut by 0 bases, the J end by 9 bases, with 12 bases between. Germline CDR1 is GTSNPN and CDR2 is SVGIG (reference sequence). CDR3 length equals 13 residues. The CDR3 region is CAWSVGPPRPQHF. The DNA of the CDR3 is TGTGCCTGGAGTGTAGGGCCTCCTCGGCCCCAGCATTTT.

The rearrangement links TRBV5-6 to TRBJ2-7; 9 bases line up with TRBD1. The germline gives CDR1 SGHDT, CDR2 YYEEEE. This CDR3 has 14 amino acids. Losses at the gene ends were 3 bases for V and 1 base for J; bases not matched to a gene: 2. The CDR3 nucleotides read TGTGCCAGCAGCTCACAGGGGGCATCCTACGAGCAGTACTTC. Its protein is CASSSQGASYEQYF.

The chain has TRBV19 and TRBJ1-1; D may be TRBD1 (5 bases). Trimming removed 6 bases from V and 1 base from J, with 12 bases in between. Per the germline V gene, CDR1 is LNHDA and CDR2 is SQIVND (reference sequence). The CDR3 has 14 residues. DNA for the CDR3: TGTGCCAGTAGGACCCCGCAGGGGAACACTGAAGCTTTCTTT. The encoded protein is CASRTPQGNTEAFF.